The 21 T cell receptor beta chains in this list originate from one sample, sequenced in a study of blood T cell repertoires in COVID-19. Clones were read by immunoSEQ multiplex PCR, and TCRdb kept only the in-frame ones, dropping some. This repertoire shows 370,000 or so clones, over 65% found once; its top ten account for over 0.95%. The sequenced material came from peripheral blood. The receptors here all came from a human donor with acute or convalescent COVID-19. The donor label of this sample is uncertain.

The chain is built from TRBV6-6 and TRBJ2-2; TRBD2 matches 11 bases. The CDR3 loop spans 14 amino acids. Per the germline V gene, CDR1 is MNHNY and CDR2 is SVGAGI (reference sequence). V was clipped by 6 bases and J by 7 bases; unmatched bases: 4. The CDR3 loop reads CASRLAGAIGELFF. CDR3 sequence (DNA): TGTGCCAGCAGACTAGCGGGAGCTATCGGGGAGCTGTTTTTT.

The chain has TRBV30 and TRBJ1-4; D uncertain. Deletions cut 0 bases from V and 5 bases from J, with 7 bases between. The CDR3 totals 13 residues. Per the germline V gene, CDR1 is GTSNPN and CDR2 is SVGIG (reference sequence). The CDR3 DNA reads as TGTGCCTGGAGTGTGAGGGTGAATGAAAAACTGTTTTTT. Translated: CAWSVRVNEKLFF.

The chain is built from TRBV5-5 and TRBJ1-2, with a possible D match to TRBD1 (6 bases). CDR1 is SGHKS and CDR2 is YYEKEE in the germline V gene (reference sequence). CDR3 size: 15 residues. Trimming cost V 0 bases and J 5 bases, with 14 bases left between them. The CDR3 nucleotides are TGTGCCAGCAGCTTGGTCCAGGGGATAGTGTATGGCTACACCTTC. Protein sequence: CASSLVQGIVYGYTF.

The count of this clone is one. This chain joins TRBV7-9 and TRBJ1-4, with unresolved D. The germline gives CDR1 SEHNR, CDR2 FQNEAQ (reference sequence). V was clipped by 5 bases and J by 7 bases, with 5 bases between them. The CDR3 contains 11 residues. DNA for the CDR3: TGTGCCAGCAGCCCCAGTGAAAAACTGTTTTTT. It yields the protein CASSPSEKLFF. The whole variable domain, remainder taken from reference TRBV7-9 and TRBJ1-4, is DTGVSQNPRHKITKRGQNVTFRCDPISEHNRLYWYRQTLGQGPEFLTYFQNEAQLEKSRLLSDRFSAERPKGSFSTLEIQRTEQGDSAMYLCASSPSEKLFFGSGTQLSVL.

J is TRBJ1-6 and V is TRBV28; D remains ambiguous. The germline gives CDR1 MDHEN, CDR2 SYDVKM. V lost 7 bases to trimming and J lost 0 bases, with 16 bases between them. This CDR3 comprises 17 residues. The CDR3 DNA is TGTGCCAGCATTAATTGGAGCGCGAGCTCCTATAATTCACCCCTCCACTTT. Amino acids: CASINWSASSYNSPLHF.

As concerns this clone: The same CDR3 also results from other DNA sequences found in this sample. V usage is TRBV3-1 (or the pseudogene TRBV3-2) and J usage is TRBJ2-7, with 13 bases fitting TRBD2. The CDR3 consists of 15 residues. Germline trimming cut 4 bases from V and 4 bases from J; bases unmatched to any gene: 4. Germline V gene sequence: CDR1 LGHDT, CDR2 YNNKEL (reference sequence). In DNA, the CDR3 is TGTGCCAGCAGCCCCGGGACTAGCGGGACGTACGAGCAGTACTTC. Translating gives CASSPGTSGTYEQYF.

V is TRBV9 and J is TRBJ2-2; perhaps TRBD1 as D (6 bases). The germline V gene encodes CDR1 SGDLS and CDR2 YYNGEE. V was cut by 0 bases and J by 0 bases, with 6 bases left in between. The CDR3 runs 15 residues. DNA for the CDR3: TGTGCCAGCAGCGTAGGGACAGCGAACACCGGGGAGCTGTTTTTT. Its translation: CASSVGTANTGELFF.

This clone was counted a single time. V usage is TRBV18 and J usage is TRBJ2-1; perhaps TRBD1 as D (6 bases). CDR3 size: 13 residues. CDR1 and CDR2 from the germline V gene are KGHSH and LQKENI. V shed 5 bases and J shed 8 bases, with 13 bases lying between them. CDR3 DNA sequence: TGTGCCAGCTCATTACAGGGTTGGGATGAGCAGTTCTTC. Translation: CASSLQGWDEQFF.

CDR3 nucleotides: TGTGCCAGCAGTTTAGGTGGGCTAGCAATCTACGAGCAGTACTTC. Translated: CASSLGGLAIYEQYF. The chain joins TRBV28 to TRBJ2-7; tentative D call: TRBD2 (5 bases). The V gene lost 2 bases and the J gene lost 3 bases, with 14 bases spanning the gap. The CDR3 spans 15 residues. Germline V gives CDR1 MDHEN, CDR2 SYDVKM.

The V call is TRBV5-1, the J call TRBJ1-3, with a weak D call TRBD1 (6 bases). CDR1 is SGHRS, CDR2 YFSETQ, per germline. The length of the CDR3 is 15 residues. V was shortened by 3 bases and J by 3 bases, with 13 bases between the two germline ends. This CDR3 is CASSSGQNHGNTIYF. The CDR3 nucleotides are TGCGCCAGCAGCTCAGGACAGAATCATGGAAACACCATATATTTT.

The chain recombines TRBV2 with TRBJ1-3; D gene ambiguous. Germline V gives CDR1 SNHLY, CDR2 FYNNEI. V gave up 3 bases and J gave up 0 bases, with 3 bases separating them. The CDR3 is 13 residues long. CDR3 amino acids: CASSDLSGNTIYF. In nucleotides, the CDR3 is TGTGCCAGCAGTGATCTCTCTGGAAACACCATATATTTT.

The V and J genes are TRBV7-7 and TRBJ2-5, with D unresolved. Germline V gives CDR1 SSHAT, CDR2 FNYEAQ (reference sequence). The CDR3 covers 13 residues. With 3 bases removed from V and 2 bases from J, the gap between germline ends came to 7 bases. CDR3 protein: CASSFTKQETQYF. In nucleotides, the CDR3 is TGTGCCAGCAGCTTTACTAAACAAGAGACCCAGTACTTC.

The rearrangement links TRBV29-1 to TRBJ1-2; 8 nucleotides line up with TRBD1. The CDR3 has 12 amino acids. CDR1 and CDR2 from the germline V gene are SQVTM and ANQGSEA. Unmatched junction bases numbered 3, after V lost 6 bases and J lost 3 bases. The CDR3 DNA reads as TGCAGCGTCTTGACAGGGGACTATGGCTACACCTTC. Its protein is CSVLTGDYGYTF.

The rearrangement joins TRBV21-1 to TRBJ1-6; the table's D gene call, TRBD1, was not cross checked with the DNA. TRBV21-1 is a pseudogene locus. This CDR3 contains 15 residues. The CDR3 DNA is TGTGCCAGCAGCTCCAGACAGGGGGGGAATTCACCCCTCCACTTT. Translation: CASSSRQGGNSPLHF.

The gene calls are TRBV7-2 and TRBJ2-3; a possible D gene is TRBD1 (6 bases). V was cut by 5 bases and J by 3 bases, with 15 bases left in between. The CDR3 is made up of 15 amino acids. Germline assignment: CDR1 SGHTA and CDR2 FQGNSA. This CDR3 reads CASSMATGRTDTQYF. DNA of the CDR3: TGTGCCAGCAGCATGGCAACAGGGAGAACAGATACGCAGTATTTT.

A few counts support this clone. V is TRBV6-1 and J is TRBJ1-2; the D gene is possibly TRBD1 (5 bases). Germline V gene sequence: CDR1 MNHNS, CDR2 SASEGT. CDR3 length equals 15 residues. V lost 3 bases to trimming and J lost 0 bases, with 11 bases between them. CDR3: CASSDDSRTNYGYTF. In DNA form, the CDR3 reads TGTGCCAGCAGTGACGACAGCAGGACTAACTATGGCTACACCTTC.

This rearrangement joins TRBV28 to TRBJ2-3; a possible D gene is TRBD1 (6 bases). This CDR3 has 15 amino acids. The ends were cut back, 5 bases at V and 6 bases at J, with 18 bases in the middle. Looked up from germline, CDR1 is MDHEN and CDR2 is SYDVKM. CDR3 sequence (DNA): TGTGCCAGCAGTCTCTCCGCGGCAGGGGCCGATACGCAGTATTTT. Its translation: CASSLSAAGADTQYF.

V gene TRBV20-1 combines with J gene TRBJ1-4; perhaps TRBD1 as D (6 bases). Germline V gene data show CDR1 as DFQATT and CDR2 as SNEGSKA (reference sequence). The CDR3 has 11 residues. The V end was cut by 3 bases, the J end by 10 bases, with 9 bases between. CDR3 residues: CSARGHRKLFF. The CDR3 DNA follows: TGCAGTGCTAGGGGACACCGAAAACTGTTTTTT.

The chain has TRBV18 and TRBJ2-1; 10 bases fit TRBD2. The length of the CDR3 is 15 residues. V lost 4 bases, J lost 7 bases, and 7 bases stayed unmatched. From germline, CDR1 is KGHSH and CDR2 LQKENI. CDR3 protein: CASSRAGGPWNEQFF. The CDR3 coding sequence is TGTGCCAGCTCACGAGCGGGAGGGCCTTGGAATGAGCAGTTCTTC.

The J gene is TRBJ1-1, the V gene TRBV7-9; a weak D match, TRBD1 (5 bases). Germline CDR1 reads SEHNR; CDR2 reads FQNEAQ (reference sequence). There are 13 residues in the CDR3. V was trimmed by 5 bases and J by 8 bases, leaving 15 bases between them. DNA for the CDR3: TGTGCCAGCAGCAACCCAGGGAGGCCCGAAGCTTTCTTT. Protein: CASSNPGRPEAFF.

This clone was recorded only once. The chain is built from TRBV5-1 and TRBJ2-1; 8 nucleotides agree with TRBD1. The length of the CDR3 is 14 residues. In germline, CDR1 is SGHRS, CDR2 YFSETQ. V shed 3 bases and J 8 bases; nucleotides not matched to a gene: 7. CDR3 in DNA: TGCGCCAGCAGCTCCAGGGGGCGCGTCGATGAGCAGTTCTTC. Residues: CASSSRGRVDEQFF.